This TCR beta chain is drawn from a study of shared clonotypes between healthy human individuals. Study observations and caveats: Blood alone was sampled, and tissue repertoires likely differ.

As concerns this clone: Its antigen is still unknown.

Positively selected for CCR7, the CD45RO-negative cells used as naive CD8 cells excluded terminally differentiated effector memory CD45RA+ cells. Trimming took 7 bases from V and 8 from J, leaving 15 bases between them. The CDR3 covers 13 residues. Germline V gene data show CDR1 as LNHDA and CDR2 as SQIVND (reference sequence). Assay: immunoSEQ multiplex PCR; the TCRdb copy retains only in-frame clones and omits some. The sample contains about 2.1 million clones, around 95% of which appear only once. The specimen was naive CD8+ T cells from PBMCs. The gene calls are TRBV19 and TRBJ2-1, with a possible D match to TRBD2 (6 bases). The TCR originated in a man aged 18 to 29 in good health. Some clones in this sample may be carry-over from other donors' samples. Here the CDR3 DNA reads TGTGCCAGTACTAGACGGGAGAGGGATGAGCAGTTCTTC. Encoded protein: CASTRRERDEQFF.